The T cell receptor (beta chain) under discussion was sequenced for a study of glioma-infiltrating T cells after dendritic cell vaccination. Study-wide points: Patients with more pretreatment TILs had longer time to progression and survival.

A remark on this clone: Antigen unknown.

CDR1 is MNHNS, CDR2 SASEGT, per germline. The CDR3 spans 15 residues. Amplification used 60 V beta primers and 13 J beta primers. This table comes from immunoSEQ multiplex PCR, and its TCRdb copy is limited to in-frame clones, with some not included. The table shows over 55,000 clones, with around 81% occurring only once. The input for sequencing was blood, taken before dendritic cell vaccination. The V and J genes are TRBV6-1 and TRBJ2-5, with 11 nucleotides matching TRBD2. The closer fit of TRBJ2-7 to the DNA end suggests the J call may be wrong. This TCR was recovered from a human donor with glioblastoma. The CDR3 DNA sequence: TGTGCCAGCAGTGAACGGACTAGCGGGTCCTACGAGCAGTACTTC. Residues: CASSERTSGSYEQYF.